These 9 T cell receptor beta chains share one sample of origin, sequenced in a study of blood T cell repertoires in COVID-19. Repertoires were generated with immunoSEQ multiplex PCR, while TCRdb's copy carries only in-frame clones and drops some. The sample holds some 160,000 clones, roughly 90% seen once. Sequenced input: peripheral blood. These receptors originate from a man aged 55 to 70 with acute or convalescent COVID-19.

The V call is TRBV5-5, the J call TRBJ1-6; 11 bases map to TRBD1. The J segment lost 9 bases and the V segment lost 4 bases, leaving 15 bases of the junction unmatched. Per the germline V gene, CDR1 is SGHKS and CDR2 is YYEKEE (reference sequence). The CDR3 covers 18 residues. For the CDR3, the DNA is TGTGCCAGCAGCCCAATAAGGAGGACAGGGGGCGTAGGTTCACCCCTCCACTTT. It specifies CASSPIRRTGGVGSPLHF.

A word on this clone: A read error may produce the germline difference seen at one junction end. J is TRBJ1-4 and V is TRBV18; the match to TRBD1 covers 7 bases. CDR1 is KGHSH and CDR2 is LQKENI in the germline V gene. The CDR3 length is 14 residues. The CDR3 loop is CASSPQGLEEKLFF. CDR3 nucleotide sequence: TGTGCCAGCTCGCCACAGGGGCTAGAGGAAAAACTGTTTTTT.

The chain has TRBV10-3 and TRBJ2-2; the match to TRBD1 covers 11 bases. The CDR3 runs to 16 residues. Losses at the gene ends were 6 bases for V and 6 bases for J; bases not matched to a gene: 9. The germline gives CDR1 ENHRY, CDR2 SYGVKD. Written as DNA, the CDR3 is TGTGCCATCAGGGCAACGGGACAGGGGGTGCCCGGGGAGCTGTTTTTT. Translated, it gives CAIRATGQGVPGELFF.

CDR3 amino acids: CASSRGATGELFF. CDR3 in DNA: TGTGCCAGCAGCCGGGGGGCGACCGGGGAGCTGTTTTTT. The V call is TRBV6-5, the J call TRBJ2-2, with D tentatively TRBD2 (7 bases). The CDR3 sequence is 13 residues long. Deletions cut 6 bases from V and 5 bases from J, with 10 bases between. The germline CDR1 and CDR2 sequences are MNHEY and SVGAGI.

This chain joins TRBV19 and TRBJ2-7; 12 positions agree with TRBD2. Germline V lookup: CDR1 LNHDA, CDR2 SQIVND (reference sequence). V gave up 4 bases and J gave up 5 bases; unmatched junction bases: 18. The CDR3 sequence is 19 residues long. The CDR3 sequence: CASSKVTGTSGFFIHEQYF. The CDR3 DNA reads as TGTGCCAGTAGTAAAGTCACCGGGACTAGCGGGTTTTTCATCCACGAGCAGTACTTC.

V and J are TRBV29-1 and TRBJ1-2, with 7 positions matching TRBD1. V lost 4 bases and J lost 0; bases outside the gene matches: 8. The germline V gene has CDR1 SQVTM and CDR2 ANQGSEA. The CDR3 is made up of 15 amino acids. The CDR3 bases are TGCAGCGTTGTGCAGGGGGTAGGAGCTAACTATGGCTACACCTTC. This translates into CSVVQGVGANYGYTF.

This clone was recorded a few times. The chain links TRBV6-5 to TRBJ1-4; D is uncertain. Germline V gene sequence: CDR1 MNHEY, CDR2 SVGAGI. V was shortened by 7 bases and J by 0 bases, with 9 bases between the two germline ends. The length of the CDR3 is 14 residues. The chain's CDR3 is CASTQSATNEKLFF. DNA of the CDR3: TGTGCCAGCACCCAGAGCGCAACTAATGAAAAACTGTTTTTT.

The chain joins TRBV6-5 to TRBJ1-6; D is uncertain. The germline CDR1 and CDR2 sequences are MNHEY and SVGAGI. Trimming stripped 0 bases from V and 6 bases from J, with 12 bases between. The CDR3 has 16 amino acids. Here the CDR3 DNA reads TGTGCCAGCAGTTACTCGAATTCGGGGTTTAATTCACCCCTCCACTTT. Translation: CASSYSNSGFNSPLHF.

The rearrangement links TRBV6-5 to TRBJ1-1, with 9 bases identical to TRBD1. In germline, CDR1 is MNHEY, CDR2 SVGAGI. Losses at the gene ends were 2 bases for V and 5 bases for J; bases not matched to a gene: 9. The CDR3 consists of 16 residues. CDR3 nucleotide sequence: TGTGCCAGCAGTTACGCTCGACAGGGGGGGAAGACTGAAGCTTTCTTT. It codes for CASSYARQGGKTEAFF.